What follows are 17 T cell receptor beta chains derived from one specimen sequenced in a study of identical twins (dated by TCRdb to 2016 to 2017). The protocol used for the library was 5' RACE. Sequencing was performed on an Illumina HiSeq 2000. The raw public data were reprocessed by TCRdb itself: fastp quality trimming at Q25, MiXCR clonotype calling, in-frame beta chains only. Rows with a matching CDR3 protein are joined into one entry that keeps the most common DNA and genes. For this sample there are approximately 1.8 million distinct CDR3 sequences; less than 40% appear just once. Jointly, the top ten make up about 0.25% of the sample. Sequencing was performed on cord blood. The receptors derive from a newborn girl in good health.

The chain recombines TRBV4-1 with TRBJ1-1; the D is unclear. Germline V gene lookup returns CDR1 MGHRA and CDR2 YSYEKL. Trimming removed 1 base at V and 5 bases at J, with 2 bases between. This CDR3 region has 11 residues. CDR3 sequence: CASSQATEAFF. The CDR3 DNA sequence: TGCGCCAGCAGCCAAGCTACTGAAGCTTTCTTT.

V is TRBV2 and J is TRBJ1-2; D gene ambiguous. This CDR3 comprises 13 residues. With 4 bases removed from V and 1 base from J, the gap between germline ends came to 7 bases. Germline loops: CDR1 SNHLY, CDR2 FYNNEI. The CDR3 here is CASSVKYNYGYTF. The DNA of the CDR3 is TGTGCCAGCAGTGTGAAGTATAACTATGGCTACACCTTC. The whole variable domain, remainder taken from reference TRBV2 and TRBJ1-2, is EPEVTQTPSHQVTQMGQEVILRCVPISNHLYFYWYRQILGQKVEFLVSFYNNEISEKSEIFDDQFSVERPDGSNFTLKIRSTKLEDSAMYFCASSVKYNYGYTFGSGTRLTVV.

This clonotype was seen only once. The chain has TRBV4-2 and TRBJ2-1, with 11 positions matching TRBD2. Germline V gives CDR1 LGHNA, CDR2 YNFKEQ. This CDR3 has 15 amino acids. The V segment lost 1 base and the J segment 5 bases; nucleotides outside the gene matches: 1. The CDR3 reads CASSQVGLADNEQFF. In DNA, the CDR3 is TGTGCCAGCAGCCAAGTGGGACTAGCGGACAATGAGCAGTTCTTC.

This clonotype was counted only a few times. The J gene is TRBJ1-2, the V gene TRBV6-1; possibly TRBD1 for D (6 bases). Trimming removed 4 bases from V and 4 bases from J, with 10 bases in between. CDR1 is MNHNS, CDR2 SASEGT, per germline. The CDR3 runs 13 residues. CDR3 sequence (DNA): TGTGCCAGCAGTGTTAGGGGGACCTATGGCTACACCTTC. It translates to CASSVRGTYGYTF.

V is TRBV5-4 and J is TRBJ1-2; TRBD1 matches 8 bases. The CDR3 contains 15 residues. With 6 bases clipped from V and 4 bases from J, the junction kept 11 bases outside the gene matches. CDR1 and CDR2 (germline): SGHNT, YYREEE (reference sequence). In nucleotides, the CDR3 is TGTGCCAGCACCTCGGACAGGGACAGATTCTATGGCTACACCTTC. Translated, it gives CASTSDRDRFYGYTF.

This clonotype was detected only a few times. The chain joins TRBV18 to TRBJ1-1, with TRBD1 as a possible D gene (5 bases). The V end lost 2 bases, the J end lost 6 bases, and 16 bases lay between the germline ends. This CDR3 has 15 amino acids. Per the germline V gene, CDR1 is KGHSH and CDR2 is LQKENI. CDR3 nucleotides: TGTGCCAGCTCACCAGCGGGGGGAATCGCTGCTGAAGCTTTCTTT. Its translation is CASSPAGGIAAEAFF.

V and J are TRBV20-1 and TRBJ2-5, with D unclear. The CDR3 spans 12 residues. Germline V gene lookup returns CDR1 DFQATT and CDR2 SNEGSKA (reference sequence). With 3 bases removed from V and 2 bases from J, the gap between germline ends came to 7 bases. This CDR3 reads CSARAVQETQYF. In DNA, the CDR3 is TGCAGTGCTAGGGCCGTTCAAGAGACCCAGTACTTC.

This sequence joins TRBV28 and TRBJ2-2, with TRBD1 as a possible D gene (6 bases). The V end lost 6 bases, the J end lost 3 bases, and 17 bases lay between the germline ends. The CDR3 is 16 amino acids. Germline CDR1 reads MDHEN; CDR2 reads SYDVKM. CDR3 in amino acids: CASRVQGLSDTGELFF. Written as DNA, the CDR3 is TGTGCCAGCAGAGTACAGGGTTTGTCGGACACCGGGGAGCTGTTTTTT. The full variable domain, in which reference TRBV28 and TRBJ2-2 provide the parts outside the CDR3, is DVKVTQSSRYLVKRTGEKVFLECVQDMDHENMFWYRQDPGLGLRLIYFSYDVKMKEKGDIPEGYSVSREKKERFSLILESASTNQTSMYLCASRVQGLSDTGELFFGEGSRLTVL.

This clonotype showed up just a few times. The chain links TRBV7-9 to TRBJ2-1, with 11 bases fitting TRBD2. The length of the CDR3 is 19 residues. The germline V gene has CDR1 SEHNR and CDR2 FQNEAQ (reference sequence). V gave up 5 bases and J gave up 6 bases; unmatched junction bases: 18. In DNA, the CDR3 is TGTGCCAGCAGCCCATATGGACTTGGGGTAGCGGGAGGGCGCAATGAGCAGTTCTTC. It codes for CASSPYGLGVAGGRNEQFF.

This clonotype was detected a few times. The genes are TRBV5-1 and TRBJ1-5; D remains unclear. V was shortened by 0 bases and J by 0 bases, with 7 bases between the two germline ends. Germline values: CDR1 SGHRS, CDR2 YFSETQ. This CDR3 spans 15 amino acids. CDR3 nucleotide sequence: TGCGCCAGCAGCTTGGGAGTTTCTAGCAATCAGCCCCAGCATTTT. This gives the protein CASSLGVSSNQPQHF.

The chain joins TRBV28 to TRBJ1-5; D remains unclear. The germline gives CDR1 MDHEN, CDR2 SYDVKM. V gave up 1 base and J gave up 5 bases, with 9 bases separating them. The CDR3 length is 14 residues. The CDR3 DNA is TGTGCCAGCAGTTTATACGCAGACTATCAGCCCCAGCATTTT. It specifies CASSLYADYQPQHF.

This clonotype was observed many times. This chain joins TRBV12-3 or TRBV12-4 and TRBJ2-7; no clear D gene. The CDR3 covers 13 residues. The V gene lost 3 bases and the J gene lost 6 bases, with 12 bases spanning the gap. CDR3 coding DNA: TGTGCCAGCAGTTTGAGATCTGGGCGCGAGCAGTACTTC. This sequence encodes CASSLRSGREQYF.

A few counts support this clonotype. V gene TRBV27 combines with J gene TRBJ2-2; a weak D match, TRBD1 (6 bases). The CDR3 is 17 residues long. Germline values: CDR1 MNHEY, CDR2 SMNVEV (reference sequence). Trimming shortened V by 7 bases and J by 1 base, and 19 bases separated the two germline ends. CDR3 sequence reads: CASTVGQTTWNTGELFF. The CDR3 DNA follows: TGTGCCAGCACCGTGGGACAAACCACCTGGAACACCGGGGAGCTGTTTTTT.

This clonotype was seen a few times. V gene TRBV5-6 combines with J gene TRBJ1-6; D might be TRBD1 (5 bases). The CDR3 runs to 17 residues. Deletions cut 0 bases from V and 7 bases from J, with 17 bases between. Germline V gene sequence: CDR1 SGHDT, CDR2 YYEEEE. The CDR3 DNA is TGTGCCAGCAGCTTGGCCATGCATCCAGGGAACAATTCACCCCTCCACTTT. Translation gives CASSLAMHPGNNSPLHF.

This clonotype has only a few counts. The V gene is TRBV20-1, the J gene TRBJ1-2, with unresolved D. Germline-derived CDR1 and CDR2 are DFQATT and SNEGSKA (reference sequence). Trimming cost V 3 bases and J 8 bases, with 13 bases left between them. CDR3 length: 12 amino acids. The CDR3, as DNA: TGCAGTGCTAGGAAAGGCGGAACAGGCTACACCTTC. Translated, it gives CSARKGGTGYTF.

This clonotype was seen ten or more times. The gene calls are TRBV3-1 and TRBJ2-1, with D unclear. In germline, CDR1 is LGHDT, CDR2 YNNKEL (reference sequence). V was clipped by 2 bases and J by 2 bases, with 10 bases between them. The CDR3 covers 15 residues. For the CDR3, the DNA is TGTGCCAGCAGCCAACATCAGAAGACCTACAATGAGCAGTTCTTC. Translating gives CASSQHQKTYNEQFF.

The V call is TRBV29-1, the J call TRBJ1-1; TRBD1 agrees at 7 bases. Germline CDR1 SQVTM, CDR2 ANQGSEA. Trimming removed 8 bases from V and 2 bases from J; junction bases left unmatched: 8. This CDR3 comprises 13 residues. The CDR3, as DNA: TGCAGCCCCTGCGACAGGGCAAACACTGAAGCTTTCTTT. Protein product: CSPCDRANTEAFF. Full variable domain (rest looked up from reference TRBV29-1 and TRBJ1-1): SAVISQKPSRDICQRGTSLTIQCQVDSQVTMMFWYRQQPGQSLTLIATANQGSEATYESGFVIDKFPISRPNLTFSTLTVSNMSPEDSSIYLCSPCDRANTEAFFGQGTRLTVV.